These 13 T cell receptor beta chains originate from one sample sequenced in a study of blood T cell repertoires in COVID-19. The assay was immunoSEQ multiplex PCR, and TCRdb's table has in-frame clones only and misses some. The profile shows about 62,000 clones, 65% to 85% of them singletons. Input material: peripheral blood. All receptors derive from a woman in her forties or fifties with active or convalescent COVID-19.

The CDR3 loop is CASSHSTDTQYF. The CDR3 coding sequence is TGTGCCAGCAGCCATAGCACAGATACGCAGTATTTT. V gene TRBV11-2 combines with J gene TRBJ2-3; D gene uncertain. The CDR3 is 12 residues long. CDR1 and CDR2 (germline): SGHAT, FQNNGV. V was clipped by 5 bases and J by 0 bases, with 3 bases between them. The full variable domain, in which reference TRBV11-2 and TRBJ2-3 provide the parts outside the CDR3, is EAGVAQSPRYKIIEKRQSVAFWCNPISGHATLYWYQQILGQGPKLLIQFQNNGVVDDSQLPKDRFSAERLKGVDSTLKIQPAKLEDSAVYLCASSHSTDTQYFGPGTRLTVL.

This chain's CDR3 is CASSRLAVFYEQYF. CDR3 DNA sequence: TGTGCCAGCAGTCGACTAGCGGTCTTCTACGAGCAGTACTTC. V gene TRBV6-2 or TRBV6-3 combines with J gene TRBJ2-7, with TRBD2 matching 9 bases. Trimming at V came to 5 bases and at J to 3 bases, leaving 5 bases not matched to a gene. Germline values: CDR1 MNHEY, CDR2 SVGEGT. The CDR3 is 14 amino acids.

J is TRBJ2-6 and V is TRBV6-5; D is perhaps TRBD1 (6 bases). Trimming pared 6 bases from V and 4 bases from J, leaving 7 bases between. Germline V gives CDR1 MNHEY, CDR2 SVGAGI. The CDR3 is 13 residues long. In DNA, the CDR3 is TGTGCCAGCAGGGACAGCGGGGCCAACGTCCTGACTTTC. The encoded protein is CASRDSGANVLTF.

The chain links TRBV2 to TRBJ1-3, with D uncertain. Germline CDR1 and CDR2: SNHLY and FYNNEI. Trimming removed 4 bases from V and 0 bases from J, with 4 bases in between. The CDR3 has 13 amino acids. Written as DNA, the CDR3 is TGTGCCAGCAGTGCTAGCTCTGGAAACACCATATATTTT. Its protein product is CASSASSGNTIYF.

The rearrangement uses TRBV3-1 (or the pseudogene TRBV3-2) and TRBJ2-7; possibly TRBD1 for D (6 bases). Germline V gene data show CDR1 as LGHDT and CDR2 as YNNKEL (reference sequence). The CDR3 is 14 residues long. The ends were cut back, 4 bases at V and 3 bases at J, with 13 bases in the middle. The DNA for the CDR3 is TGTGCCAGCAGCCCCCGACAGGTGGGCTACGAGCAGTACTTC. Protein product: CASSPRQVGYEQYF.

The rearrangement uses TRBV27 and TRBJ2-3; 9 nucleotides agree with TRBD2. Germline assignment: CDR1 MNHEY and CDR2 SMNVEV (reference sequence). The CDR3 is made up of 15 amino acids. V shed 5 bases and J 5 bases; nucleotides not matched to a gene: 8. The DNA for the CDR3 is TGTGCCAGCAGTCCTAGCGGGGCCCACGGAGATACGCAGTATTTT. Translated: CASSPSGAHGDTQYF.

This clone was counted a single time. The rearrangement joins TRBV5-4 to TRBJ1-6; D gene ambiguous. Per germline, CDR1 SGHNT and CDR2 YYREEE (reference sequence). This CDR3 is 13 amino acids long. Trimming shortened V by 3 bases and J by 7 bases, and 8 bases separated the two germline ends. The CDR3 loop reads CASSSPGNSPLHF. DNA of the CDR3: TGTGCCAGCAGCTCTCCGGGAAATTCACCCCTCCACTTT.

This clone was picked up a small number of times. The gene calls are TRBV7-9 and TRBJ2-7; tentatively, D is TRBD1 (6 bases). The CDR3 loop spans 14 amino acids. Trimming left V 5 bases short and J 5 bases short, with 16 bases between. The germline CDR1 and CDR2 sequences are SEHNR and FQNEAQ (reference sequence). For the CDR3, the DNA is TGTGCCAGCAGCCAAGGGGGTCTAAGGGACGAGCAGTACTTC. Protein sequence: CASSQGGLRDEQYF.

This clone was seen a single time. The rearrangement links TRBV4-3 to TRBJ2-2; 9 bases match TRBD2. The germline gives CDR1 LGHNA, CDR2 YSLEER. Unmatched junction bases numbered 9, after V lost 4 bases and J lost 6 bases. The CDR3 is made up of 16 amino acids. CDR3 nucleotide sequence: TGCGCCAGCAGCCCTAGGCGGGAGGGTTTTGCCGGGGAGCTGTTTTTT. This sequence encodes CASSPRREGFAGELFF.

The chain combines TRBV7-8 with TRBJ1-2, with 7 positions matching TRBD1. This CDR3 is 13 amino acids long. V was pared by 5 bases and J by 7 bases, with 7 bases of the junction left unmatched. CDR1 SGHVS and CDR2 FQNEAQ come from the germline V gene. The CDR3 reads CASSLNYRGGYTF. CDR3 in DNA: TGTGCCAGCAGCCTAAACTACAGGGGTGGCTACACCTTC.

The genes are TRBV6-6 and TRBJ2-2; D call uncertain. V was cut by 2 bases and J by 0 bases, with 7 bases left in between. Germline V gene sequence: CDR1 MNHNY, CDR2 SVGAGI (reference sequence). This CDR3 is built from 15 residues. CDR3 residues: CASSYMSSNTGELFF. The DNA of the CDR3 is TGTGCCAGCAGTTACATGAGCTCGAACACCGGGGAGCTGTTTTTT.

This chain uses TRBV19 with TRBJ1-3; a possible D gene is TRBD1 (5 bases). Looked up from germline, CDR1 is LNHDA and CDR2 is SQIVND (reference sequence). V was pared by 6 bases and J by 0 bases, with 12 bases between. The CDR3 loop spans 15 amino acids. CDR3 coding DNA: TGTGCCAGTAGCAAACAGGCCCTCTCTGGAAACACCATATATTTT. The encoded protein is CASSKQALSGNTIYF.

The chain links TRBV7-2 to TRBJ1-2; D is unclear. CDR1 SGHTA and CDR2 FQGNSA come from the germline V gene. V lost 2 bases and J 4 bases, leaving 11 bases between the germline ends. The CDR3 is 14 residues long. The CDR3 bases are TGTGCCAGCAGCTTAATACAGCCGCCCTATGGCTACACCTTC. This gives the protein CASSLIQPPYGYTF.